This entry lists 17 T cell receptor beta chains sequenced from one sample in a study of blood T cell repertoires in COVID-19. Profiling relied on immunoSEQ multiplex PCR, and the TCRdb table lists in-frame clones only, not all of them. This sample yields more than 250,000 clones, of which 88% are seen a single time; 0.7% belongs to the top ten. The specimen sequenced was peripheral blood. These receptors all stem from a human donor in a cohort sampled during active COVID-19.

The gene calls are TRBV7-8 and TRBJ1-6; 7 bases map to TRBD1. The CDR3 extends over 15 amino acids. Germline values: CDR1 SGHVS, CDR2 FQNEAQ. Losses at the gene ends were 10 bases for V and 1 base for J; bases not matched to a gene: 7. The CDR3 loop reads CATVQGISYNSPLHF. DNA for the CDR3: TGTGCCACCGTACAGGGGATATCCTATAATTCACCCCTCCACTTT.

This chain links TRBV28 with TRBJ1-2; 7 nucleotides line up with TRBD1. CDR3 length equals 14 residues. Trimming at V came to 8 bases and at J to 6 bases, leaving 12 bases not matched to a gene. Germline V gene lookup returns CDR1 MDHEN and CDR2 SYDVKM. CDR3 coding DNA: TGTGCCAGCCTCGAGGGGGCGCGAGTTCATGGCTACACCTTC. Translated: CASLEGARVHGYTF.

The V and J genes are TRBV27 and TRBJ1-4, with 7 bases identical to TRBD1. The junction had 5 bases not matched to a gene; V was cut back by 5 bases and J by 2 bases. This CDR3 region has 15 residues. In germline, CDR1 is MNHEY, CDR2 SMNVEV (reference sequence). The CDR3 is CASSPLQGTNEKLFF. The CDR3, as DNA: TGTGCCAGCAGTCCCTTACAGGGGACTAATGAAAAACTGTTTTTT.

The genes are TRBV6-5 and TRBJ1-1; D perhaps matches TRBD1 (5 bases). Germline assignment: CDR1 MNHEY and CDR2 SVGAGI. Trimming removed 8 bases from V and 1 base from J, with 11 bases in between. This CDR3 is built from 13 residues. The CDR3 nucleotides read TGTGCCAGCGTGAACAGGACGAACACTGAAGCTTTCTTT. Residues: CASVNRTNTEAFF.

The chain carries TRBV3-1 (or the pseudogene TRBV3-2) and TRBJ2-2; D is undetermined. Between the trimmed V and J ends, which lost 4 bases and 1 base, there was a span of 10 bases. Germline CDR1 is LGHDT and CDR2 is YNNKEL (reference sequence). The CDR3 runs 15 residues. The CDR3 nucleotides read TGTGCCAGCAGCCTATACCCAGGGAACACCGGGGAGCTGTTTTTT. Translation gives CASSLYPGNTGELFF.

This rearrangement joins TRBV6-2 or TRBV6-3 to TRBJ1-5, with D perhaps TRBD1 (5 bases). Looked up from germline, CDR1 is MNHEY and CDR2 is SVGEGT. V was clipped by 3 bases and J by 5 bases, with 11 bases between them. This CDR3 has 14 amino acids. The CDR3 coding sequence is TGTGCCAGCAGTTATGCGGGGGGACATCAGCCCCAGCATTTT. The encoded protein is CASSYAGGHQPQHF.

This clone was picked up one time. The gene calls are TRBV10-1 and TRBJ2-7; TRBD1 might be the D (5 bases). With 5 bases removed from V and 0 bases from J, the gap between germline ends came to 14 bases. There are 15 residues in the CDR3. Germline V gene sequence: CDR1 WNHNN, CDR2 SYGVQD (reference sequence). CDR3 sequence reads: CASSPGPPSSYEQYF. DNA of the CDR3: TGCGCCAGCAGTCCAGGGCCCCCGAGCTCCTACGAGCAGTACTTC.

The chain joins TRBV6-2 or TRBV6-3 to TRBJ2-7; a possible D gene is TRBD1 (6 bases). The V and J ends lost 4 bases and 0 bases respectively, with 10 bases between them. The CDR3 length is 14 residues. Germline lookup yields CDR1 MNHEY and CDR2 SVGEGT. CDR3 loop: CASSSRGDSYEQYF. The CDR3 bases are TGTGCCAGCAGTTCCAGGGGAGACTCCTACGAGCAGTACTTC.

A single count supports this clone. This rearrangement joins TRBV11-2 to TRBJ2-7; D perhaps matches TRBD2 (7 bases). The CDR3 runs to 12 residues. Trimming stripped 8 bases from V and 3 bases from J, with 11 bases between. Looked up from germline, CDR1 is SGHAT and CDR2 is FQNNGV. The CDR3 bases are TGTGCCAGCGGGAGGGGGTTCTACGAGCAGTACTTC. Amino acid sequence: CASGRGFYEQYF.

CDR3 loop: CAWSEGLPNEKLFF. CDR3 DNA sequence: TGTGCCTGGAGCGAGGGACTGCCTAATGAAAAACTGTTTTTT. The V call is TRBV30, the J call TRBJ1-4; perhaps TRBD1 as D (5 bases). Germline CDR1 GTSNPN, CDR2 SVGIG (reference sequence). The CDR3 contains 14 residues. V was trimmed by 3 bases and J by 3 bases, leaving 11 bases between them.

The CDR3 reads CASSRDRFNEKLFF. The CDR3 DNA follows: TGTGCCAGCAGTCGGGACAGGTTCAATGAAAAACTGTTTTTT. The chain employs TRBV7-2 and TRBJ1-4; 8 bases line up with TRBD1. V was clipped by 6 bases and J by 5 bases; unmatched bases: 5. Germline CDR1 is SGHTA and CDR2 is FQGNSA. The CDR3 covers 14 residues.

This chain links TRBV4-3 with TRBJ1-2, with TRBD1 as a possible D gene (6 bases). The CDR3 loop spans 17 amino acids. Germline-derived CDR1 and CDR2 are LGHNA and YSLEER. Trimming took 0 bases from V and 4 from J, leaving 18 bases between them. CDR3 in amino acids: CASSQDVAGAGVYGYTF. The CDR3 region has the DNA TGCGCCAGCAGCCAAGATGTGGCGGGGGCCGGTGTCTATGGCTACACCTTC.

The chain employs TRBV9 and TRBJ2-1; 7 bases line up with TRBD2. The germline V gene has CDR1 SGDLS and CDR2 YYNGEE. J was trimmed by 3 bases and V by 0 bases; bases with no gene match: 0. This CDR3 has 14 residues. This chain's CDR3 is CASSVASGYNEQFF. The DNA of the CDR3 is TGTGCCAGCAGCGTAGCTAGCGGCTACAATGAGCAGTTCTTC.

This chain connects TRBV18 to TRBJ2-7; 9 bases line up with TRBD1. The CDR3 is 17 residues long. The junction had 14 bases not matched to a gene; V was cut back by 3 bases and J by 5 bases. Germline V CDR1 and CDR2: KGHSH, LQKENI. In DNA form, the CDR3 reads TGTGCCAGCTCACCGGACCCGGGACAGGGAACCGTCCACGAGCAGTACTTC. This translates into CASSPDPGQGTVHEQYF. Filled out from reference TRBV18 and TRBJ2-7, the complete variable domain reads NAGVMQNPRHLVRRRGQEARLRCSPMKGHSHVYWYRQLPEEGLKFMVYLQKENIIDESGMPKERFSAEFPKEGPSILRIQQVVRGDSAAYFCASSPDPGQGTVHEQYFGPGTRLTVT.

The rearrangement joins TRBV18 to TRBJ2-3; 7 bases agree with TRBD1. The CDR3 covers 14 residues. Unmatched junction bases numbered 8, after V lost 2 bases and J lost 9 bases. The V gene's germline CDR1 is KGHSH and CDR2 LQKENI. The CDR3 DNA reads as TGTGCCAGCTCACCAGTATCACAGGGGAAGACGCAGTATTTT. This encodes CASSPVSQGKTQYF. Looking up the rest from reference TRBV18 and TRBJ2-3 gives the full variable domain: NAGVMQNPRHLVRRRGQEARLRCSPMKGHSHVYWYRQLPEEGLKFMVYLQKENIIDESGMPKERFSAEFPKEGPSILRIQQVVRGDSAAYFCASSPVSQGKTQYFGPGTRLTVL.

The genes are TRBV7-2 and TRBJ2-7; 11 nucleotides match TRBD2. Unmatched junction bases numbered 8, after V lost 1 base and J lost 3 bases. In germline, CDR1 is SGHTA, CDR2 FQGNSA. CDR3 length equals 17 residues. The CDR3 loop reads CASSLGRLAGPSYEQYF. Here the CDR3 DNA reads TGTGCCAGCAGCTTAGGGAGACTAGCGGGGCCTAGCTACGAGCAGTACTTC.

The chain combines TRBV5-1 with TRBJ2-3, with 10 bases that match TRBD2. The CDR3 extends over 16 amino acids. The germline V gene encodes CDR1 SGHRS and CDR2 YFSETQ. The J segment lost 5 bases and the V segment lost 0 bases, leaving 6 bases of the junction unmatched. The CDR3 region is CASSLAASGGIDTQYF. CDR3 sequence (DNA): TGCGCCAGCAGCTTGGCGGCTAGCGGGGGAATAGATACGCAGTATTTT. The full variable domain, its missing parts supplied by reference TRBV5-1 and TRBJ2-3, is KAGVTQTPRYLIKTRGQQVTLSCSPISGHRSVSWYQQTPGQGLQFLFEYFSETQRNKGNFPGRFSGRQFSNSRSEMNVSTLELGDSALYLCASSLAASGGIDTQYFGPGTRLTVL.